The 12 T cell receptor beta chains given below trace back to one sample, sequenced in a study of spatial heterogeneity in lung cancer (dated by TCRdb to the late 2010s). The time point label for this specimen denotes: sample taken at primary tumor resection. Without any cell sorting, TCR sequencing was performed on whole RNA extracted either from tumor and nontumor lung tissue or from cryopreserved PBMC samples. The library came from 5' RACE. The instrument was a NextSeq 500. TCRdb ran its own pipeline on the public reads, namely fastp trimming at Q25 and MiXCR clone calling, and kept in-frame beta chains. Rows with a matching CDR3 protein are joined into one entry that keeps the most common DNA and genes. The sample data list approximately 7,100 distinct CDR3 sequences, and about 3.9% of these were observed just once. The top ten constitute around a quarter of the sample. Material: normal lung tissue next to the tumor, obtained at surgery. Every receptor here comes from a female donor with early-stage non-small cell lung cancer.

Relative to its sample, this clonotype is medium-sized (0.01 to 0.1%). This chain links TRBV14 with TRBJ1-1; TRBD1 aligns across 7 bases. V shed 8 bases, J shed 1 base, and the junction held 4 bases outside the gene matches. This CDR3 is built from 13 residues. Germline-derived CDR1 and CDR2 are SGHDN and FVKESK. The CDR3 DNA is TGTGCCAGCCGGACAGGCCAGAACACTGAAGCTTTCTTT. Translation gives CASRTGQNTEAFF.

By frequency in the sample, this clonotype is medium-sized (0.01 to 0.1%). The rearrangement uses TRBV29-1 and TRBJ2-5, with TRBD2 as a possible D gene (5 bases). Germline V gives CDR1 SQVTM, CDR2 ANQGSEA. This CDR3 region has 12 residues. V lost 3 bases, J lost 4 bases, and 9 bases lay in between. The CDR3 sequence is CSVETGIETQYF. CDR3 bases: TGCAGCGTTGAGACGGGAATAGAGACCCAGTACTTC.

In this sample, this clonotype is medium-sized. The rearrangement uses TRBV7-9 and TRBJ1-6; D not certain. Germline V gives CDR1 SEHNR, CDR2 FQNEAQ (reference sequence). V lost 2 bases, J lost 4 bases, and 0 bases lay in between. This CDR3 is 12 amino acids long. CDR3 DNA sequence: TGTGCCAGCAGCTTATATAATTCACCCCTCCACTTT. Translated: CASSLYNSPLHF.

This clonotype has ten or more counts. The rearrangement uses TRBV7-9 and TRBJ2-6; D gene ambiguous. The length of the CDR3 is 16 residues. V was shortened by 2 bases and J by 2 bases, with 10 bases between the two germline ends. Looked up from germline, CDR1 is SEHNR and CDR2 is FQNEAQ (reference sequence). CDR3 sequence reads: CASSLNAVAGANVLTF. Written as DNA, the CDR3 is TGTGCCAGCAGCTTAAATGCTGTAGCTGGGGCCAACGTCCTGACTTTC.

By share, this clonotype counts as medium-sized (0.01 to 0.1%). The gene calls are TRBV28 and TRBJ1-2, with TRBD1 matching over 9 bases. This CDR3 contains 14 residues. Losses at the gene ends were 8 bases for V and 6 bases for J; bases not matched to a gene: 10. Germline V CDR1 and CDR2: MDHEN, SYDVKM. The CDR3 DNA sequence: TGTGCCAGCGGGCGTGAGGGACAGGGTAATGGCTACACCTTC. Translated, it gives CASGREGQGNGYTF.

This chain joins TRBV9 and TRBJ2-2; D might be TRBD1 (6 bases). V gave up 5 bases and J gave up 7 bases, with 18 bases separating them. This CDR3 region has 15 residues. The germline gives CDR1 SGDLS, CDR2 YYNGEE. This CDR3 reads CASRAGTSVGGELFF. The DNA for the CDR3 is TGTGCCAGCAGAGCCGGGACATCGGTGGGCGGGGAGCTGTTTTTT.

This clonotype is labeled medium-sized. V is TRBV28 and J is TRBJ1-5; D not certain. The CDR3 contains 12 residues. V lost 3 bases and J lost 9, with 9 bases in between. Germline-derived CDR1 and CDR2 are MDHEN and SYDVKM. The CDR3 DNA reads TGTGCCAGCAGTTTGATGACTCGGCCCCAGCATTTT. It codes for CASSLMTRPQHF.

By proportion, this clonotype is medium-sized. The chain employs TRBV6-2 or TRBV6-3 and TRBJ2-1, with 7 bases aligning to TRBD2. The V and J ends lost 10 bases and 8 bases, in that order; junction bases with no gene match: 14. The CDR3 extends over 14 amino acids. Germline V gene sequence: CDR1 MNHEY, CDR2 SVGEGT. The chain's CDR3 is CATSPRLAGDEQFF. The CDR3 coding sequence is TGTGCCACCTCCCCCCGACTAGCCGGCGATGAGCAGTTCTTC.

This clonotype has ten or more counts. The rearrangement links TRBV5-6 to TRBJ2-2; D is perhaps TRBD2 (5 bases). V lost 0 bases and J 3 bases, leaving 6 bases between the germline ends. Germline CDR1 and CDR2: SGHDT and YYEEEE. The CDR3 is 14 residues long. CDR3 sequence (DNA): TGTGCCAGCAGCTTGGGGGAGTACACCGGGGAGCTGTTTTTT. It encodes CASSLGEYTGELFF.

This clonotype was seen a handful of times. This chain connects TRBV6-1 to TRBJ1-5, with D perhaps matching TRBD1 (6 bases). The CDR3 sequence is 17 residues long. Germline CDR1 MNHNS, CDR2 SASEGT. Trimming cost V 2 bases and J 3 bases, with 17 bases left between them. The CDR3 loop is CASSETGGANLNQPQHF. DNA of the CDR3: TGTGCCAGCAGTGAAACTGGGGGGGCAAACCTCAATCAGCCCCAGCATTTT.

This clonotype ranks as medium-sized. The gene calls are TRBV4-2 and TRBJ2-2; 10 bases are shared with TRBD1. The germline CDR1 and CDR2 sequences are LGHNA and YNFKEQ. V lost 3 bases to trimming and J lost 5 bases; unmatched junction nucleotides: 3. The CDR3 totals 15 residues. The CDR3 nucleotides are TGTGCCAGCAGCCAGCCGGGACAGGGGACCGGGGAGCTGTTTTTT. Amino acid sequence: CASSQPGQGTGELFF.

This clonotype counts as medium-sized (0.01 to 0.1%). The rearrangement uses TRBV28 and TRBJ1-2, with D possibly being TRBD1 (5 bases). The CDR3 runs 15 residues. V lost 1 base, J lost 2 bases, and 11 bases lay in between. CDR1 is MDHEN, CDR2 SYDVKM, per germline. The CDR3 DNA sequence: TGTGCCAGCAGTTTATCGGGCAGGGAGAACTATGGCTACACCTTC. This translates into CASSLSGRENYGYTF.